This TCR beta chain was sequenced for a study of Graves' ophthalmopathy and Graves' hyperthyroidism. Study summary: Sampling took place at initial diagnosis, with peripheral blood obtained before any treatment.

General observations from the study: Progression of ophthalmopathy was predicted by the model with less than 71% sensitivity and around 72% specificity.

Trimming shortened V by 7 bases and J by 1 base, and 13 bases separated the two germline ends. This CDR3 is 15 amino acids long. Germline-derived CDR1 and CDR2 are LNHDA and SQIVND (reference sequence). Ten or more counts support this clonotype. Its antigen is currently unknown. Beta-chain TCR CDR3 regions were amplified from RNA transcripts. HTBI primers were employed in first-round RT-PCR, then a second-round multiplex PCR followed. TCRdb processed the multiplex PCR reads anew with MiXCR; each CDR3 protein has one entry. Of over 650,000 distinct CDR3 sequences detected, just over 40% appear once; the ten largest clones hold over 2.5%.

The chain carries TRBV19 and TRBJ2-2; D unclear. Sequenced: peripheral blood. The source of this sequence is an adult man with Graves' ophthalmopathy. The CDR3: CASTEPHKNTGELFF. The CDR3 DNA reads TGTGCCAGTACCGAACCTCACAAGAACACCGGGGAGCTGTTTTTT.